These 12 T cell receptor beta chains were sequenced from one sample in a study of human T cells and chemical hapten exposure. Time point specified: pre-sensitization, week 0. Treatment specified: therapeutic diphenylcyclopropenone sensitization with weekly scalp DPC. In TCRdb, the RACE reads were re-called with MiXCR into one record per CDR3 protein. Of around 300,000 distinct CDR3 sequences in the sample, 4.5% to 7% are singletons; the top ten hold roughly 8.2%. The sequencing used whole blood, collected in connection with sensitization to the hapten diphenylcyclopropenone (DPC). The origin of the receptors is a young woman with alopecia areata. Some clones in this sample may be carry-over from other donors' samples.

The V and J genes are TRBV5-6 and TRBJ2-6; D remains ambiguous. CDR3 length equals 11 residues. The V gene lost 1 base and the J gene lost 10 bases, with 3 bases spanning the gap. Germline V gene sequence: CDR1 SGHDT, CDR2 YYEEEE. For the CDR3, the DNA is TGTGCCAGCAGCTTGTCGAACGTCCTGACTTTC. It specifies CASSLSNVLTF.

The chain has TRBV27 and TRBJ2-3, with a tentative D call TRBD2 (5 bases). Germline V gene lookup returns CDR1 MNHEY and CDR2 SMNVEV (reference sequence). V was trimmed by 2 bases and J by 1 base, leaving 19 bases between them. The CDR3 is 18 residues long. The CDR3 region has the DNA TGTGCCAGCAGTTTAGCGTACCCCCGGGGAGACGGCACAGATACGCAGTATTTT. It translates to CASSLAYPRGDGTDTQYF.

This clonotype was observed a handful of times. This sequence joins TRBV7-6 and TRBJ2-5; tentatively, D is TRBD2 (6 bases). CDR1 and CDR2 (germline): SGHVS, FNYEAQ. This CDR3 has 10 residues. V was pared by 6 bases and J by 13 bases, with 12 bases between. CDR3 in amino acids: CASRGREWYF. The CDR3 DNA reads TGTGCCAGCAGAGGACGGGAGTGGTACTTC.

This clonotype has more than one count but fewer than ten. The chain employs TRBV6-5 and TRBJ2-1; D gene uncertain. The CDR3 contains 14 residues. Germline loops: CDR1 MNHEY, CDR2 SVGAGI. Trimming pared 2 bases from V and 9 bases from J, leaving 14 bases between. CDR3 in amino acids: CASSYPGPSLEQFF. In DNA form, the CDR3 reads TGTGCCAGCAGTTACCCCGGACCCTCCCTTGAGCAGTTCTTC.

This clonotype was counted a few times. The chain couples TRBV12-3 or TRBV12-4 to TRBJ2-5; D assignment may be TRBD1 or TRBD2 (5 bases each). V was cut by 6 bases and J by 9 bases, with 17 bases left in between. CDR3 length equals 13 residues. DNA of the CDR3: TGTGCCAGCAGCCGTGGGGCTGCAGCGGCCCAGTACTTC. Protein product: CASSRGAAAAQYF.

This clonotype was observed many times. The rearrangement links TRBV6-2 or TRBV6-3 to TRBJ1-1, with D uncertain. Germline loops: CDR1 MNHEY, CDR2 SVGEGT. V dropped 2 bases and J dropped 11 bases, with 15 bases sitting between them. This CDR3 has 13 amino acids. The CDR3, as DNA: TGTGCCAGCAGTTACGAGGCACTCGCAGAGGCTTTCTTT. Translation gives CASSYEALAEAFF.

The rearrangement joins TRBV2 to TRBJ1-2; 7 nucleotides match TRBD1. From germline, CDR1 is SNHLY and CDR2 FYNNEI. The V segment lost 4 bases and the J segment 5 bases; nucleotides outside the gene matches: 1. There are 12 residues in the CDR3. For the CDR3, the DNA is TGTGCCAGCAGTGCAGGGGGATATGGCTACACCTTC. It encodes CASSAGGYGYTF.

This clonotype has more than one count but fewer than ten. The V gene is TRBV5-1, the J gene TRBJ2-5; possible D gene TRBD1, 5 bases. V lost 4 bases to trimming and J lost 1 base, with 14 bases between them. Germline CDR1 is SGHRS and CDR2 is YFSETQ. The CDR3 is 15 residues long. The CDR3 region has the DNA TGCGCCAGCAGCCGAAACGGACAAGTCCAAGAGACCCAGTACTTC. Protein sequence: CASSRNGQVQETQYF.

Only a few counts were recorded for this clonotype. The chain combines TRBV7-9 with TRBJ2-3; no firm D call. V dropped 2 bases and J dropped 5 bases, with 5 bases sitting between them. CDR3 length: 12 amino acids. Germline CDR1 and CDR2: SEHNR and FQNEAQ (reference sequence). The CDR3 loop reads CASSLSKDTQYF. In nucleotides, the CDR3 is TGTGCCAGCAGCTTATCCAAAGATACGCAGTATTTT. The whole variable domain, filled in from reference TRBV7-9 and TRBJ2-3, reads DTGVSQNPRHKITKRGQNVTFRCDPISEHNRLYWYRQTLGQGPEFLTYFQNEAQLEKSRLLSDRFSAERPKGSFSTLEIQRTEQGDSAMYLCASSLSKDTQYFGPGTRLTVL.

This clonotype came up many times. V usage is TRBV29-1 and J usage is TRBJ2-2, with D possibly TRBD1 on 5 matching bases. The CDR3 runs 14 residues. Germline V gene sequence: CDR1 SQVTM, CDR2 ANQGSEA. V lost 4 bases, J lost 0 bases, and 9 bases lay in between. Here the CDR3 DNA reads TGCAGCGTTGGAGTACAGGCGAACACCGGGGAGCTGTTTTTT. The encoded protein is CSVGVQANTGELFF.

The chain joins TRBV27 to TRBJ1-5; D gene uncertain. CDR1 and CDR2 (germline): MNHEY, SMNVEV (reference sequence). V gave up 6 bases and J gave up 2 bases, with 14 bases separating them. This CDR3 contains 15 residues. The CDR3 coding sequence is TGTGCCAGCAGCCTAACCTTTGGGGGCAATCAGCCCCAGCATTTT. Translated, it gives CASSLTFGGNQPQHF.

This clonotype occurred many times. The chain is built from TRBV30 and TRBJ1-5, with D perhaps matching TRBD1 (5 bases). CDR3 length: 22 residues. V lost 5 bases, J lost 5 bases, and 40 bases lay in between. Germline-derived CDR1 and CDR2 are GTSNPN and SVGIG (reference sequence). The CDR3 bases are TGTGCCTGGTCTTTCACCTCACGTACCTCAAATTACCGGGACGCTTCCTATCAGCCCCAGCATTTT. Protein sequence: CAWSFTSRTSNYRDASYQPQHF.